This passage covers 6 T cell receptor beta chains from one sample sequenced in a study of CD8 T cells in ankylosing spondylitis. TCRdb itself ran the 5' RACE reads through MiXCR, one entry per CDR3 protein. This sample has around 42,000 distinct CDR3 sequences; around 2.9% occur once, and the top ten carry 4% to 5.5%. The sequenced sample consisted of blood, either unsorted or a sorted T cell fraction (not recorded which). These receptors came from a male donor with ankylosing spondylitis or in good health (not recorded which).

V is TRBV9 and J is TRBJ1-6, with 8 bases fitting TRBD1. The junction had 10 bases not matched to a gene; V was cut back by 1 base and J by 13 bases. Germline-derived CDR1 and CDR2 are SGDLS and YYNGEE. There are 15 residues in the CDR3. DNA for the CDR3: TGTGCCAGCAGCGTAAGTCCAGGGGGCAGAGCGCCCCTCCACTTT. It translates to CASSVSPGGRAPLHF.

This clonotype was counted many times. V is TRBV9 and J is TRBJ1-6; 7 nucleotides align to TRBD1. V shed 2 bases, J shed 7 bases, and the junction held 3 bases outside the gene matches. Per the germline V gene, CDR1 is SGDLS and CDR2 is YYNGEE. There are 14 residues in the CDR3. CDR3 in amino acids: CASSVGQENSPLHF. The CDR3 nucleotides read TGTGCCAGCAGCGTCGGACAGGAGAATTCACCCCTCCACTTT.

This clonotype was picked up many times. The chain recombines TRBV9 with TRBJ1-1; 12 nucleotides align to TRBD1. Trimming cost V 3 bases and J 4 bases; bases outside gene matches: 7. CDR3 length: 16 amino acids. Germline V gives CDR1 SGDLS, CDR2 YYNGEE. The CDR3 coding sequence is TGTGCCAGCAGCGCCCGCGCGGGACAGGGGGCCACTGAAGCTTTCTTT. Its translation: CASSARAGQGATEAFF. The variable domain in full, completed from reference TRBV9 and TRBJ1-1, reads DSGVTQTPKHLITATGQRVTLRCSPRSGDLSVYWYQQSLDQGLQFLIQYYNGEERAKGNILERFSAQQFPDLHSELNLSSLELGDSALYFCASSARAGQGATEAFFGQGTRLTVV.

This clonotype has a handful of counts. The chain recombines TRBV9 with TRBJ2-1; the D gene is possibly TRBD2 (6 bases). This CDR3 spans 17 amino acids. Germline lookup yields CDR1 SGDLS and CDR2 YYNGEE. With 4 bases removed from V and 2 bases from J, the gap between germline ends came to 19 bases. CDR3 nucleotide sequence: TGTGCCAGCAGCCCGAGCCCCAGCGGGCGGGCCTACAATGAGCAGTTCTTC. Protein: CASSPSPSGRAYNEQFF.

This clonotype was seen at least ten times. V usage is TRBV9 and J usage is TRBJ1-2, with D unclear. V lost 0 bases and J 2 bases, leaving 5 bases between the germline ends. The germline CDR1 and CDR2 sequences are SGDLS and YYNGEE. The CDR3 has 13 amino acids. CDR3 residues: CASSVDGNYGYTF. The CDR3 DNA reads TGTGCCAGCAGCGTAGACGGAAACTATGGCTACACCTTC.

This clonotype was recorded many times. CDR3 sequence: CASSVARGADTGELFF. The DNA of the CDR3 is TGTGCCAGCAGCGTAGCTCGGGGGGCCGACACCGGGGAGCTGTTTTTT. The chain combines TRBV9 with TRBJ2-2; D possibly corresponds to TRBD2 (7 bases). CDR3 length equals 16 residues. Deletions cut 0 bases from V and 3 bases from J, with 12 bases between. Germline lookup yields CDR1 SGDLS and CDR2 YYNGEE.